The 10 T cell receptor beta chains given below trace back to one sample, sequenced in a study of T cells in Graves' hyperthyroidism and ophthalmopathy. Amplification of TCR beta CDR3 regions was performed using RNA transcripts as template. The HTBI set primed first-round TCR CDR3 RT-PCR. TCRdb reprocessed the multiplex PCR reads with MiXCR, giving one entry per CDR3 protein. The table has around 690,000 distinct CDR3 sequences, around 15% seen once. The material sequenced was blood. These receptors all stem from a man between 45 and 60 years old with Graves' hyperthyroidism.

This clonotype was detected a few times. The chain carries TRBV27 and TRBJ2-2; D ambiguous. V shed 6 bases and J shed 0 bases, with 5 bases lying between them. CDR3 length equals 13 residues. Germline-derived CDR1 and CDR2 are MNHEY and SMNVEV (reference sequence). CDR3 bases: TGTGCCAGCAGGTGGACGAACACCGGGGAGCTGTTTTTT. As protein: CASRWTNTGELFF.

This clonotype was found many times. This chain connects TRBV9 to TRBJ1-6, with a possible D match to TRBD1 (6 bases). The germline V gene encodes CDR1 SGDLS and CDR2 YYNGEE. The CDR3 sequence is 14 residues long. The ends were cut back, 4 bases at V and 10 bases at J, with 15 bases in the middle. The CDR3 region is CASSFRQERSPLHF. The CDR3 DNA reads as TGTGCCAGCAGCTTTCGACAGGAGCGATCACCCCTCCACTTT.

About this clonotype itself: A much more abundant neighbour one base away suggests this may be a read error. The chain carries TRBV12-3 or TRBV12-4 and TRBJ1-1, with D perhaps matching TRBD1 (5 bases). The CDR3 totals 17 residues. The V gene lost 6 bases and the J gene lost 3 bases, with 23 bases spanning the gap. The CDR3 spells CASRSTFAGGGDTEAFF. Here the CDR3 DNA reads TGTGCCAGCAGGTCTACCTTTGCGGGGGGAGGTGACACTGAAGCTTTCTTT.

There are a few counts of this clonotype. CDR3 loop: CASSIVSGNNEQFF. CDR3 nucleotide sequence: TGTGCCAGTAGTATAGTTTCAGGGAACAATGAGCAGTTCTTC. V is TRBV19 and J is TRBJ2-1, with D maybe TRBD1 (5 bases). Trimming took 1 base from V and 5 from J, leaving 9 bases between them. The CDR3 is made up of 14 amino acids. The germline V gene has CDR1 LNHDA and CDR2 SQIVND (reference sequence). Looking up the rest from reference TRBV19 and TRBJ2-1 gives the full variable domain: DGGITQSPKYLFRKEGQNVTLSCEQNLNHDAMYWYRQDPGQGLRLIYYSQIVNDFQKGDIAEGYSVSREKKESFPLTVTSAQKNPTAFYLCASSIVSGNNEQFFGPGTRLTVL.

This clonotype came up a few times. V gene TRBV6-1 combines with J gene TRBJ2-2; possibly TRBD2 for D (6 bases). CDR3 length equals 15 residues. Per the germline V gene, CDR1 is MNHNS and CDR2 is SASEGT. V was clipped by 4 bases and J by 2 bases, with 11 bases between them. In nucleotides, the CDR3 is TGTGCCAGCAGTGCCGGGGGATACAACACCGGGGAGCTGTTTTTT. This translates into CASSAGGYNTGELFF.

Many counts were recorded for this clonotype. This sequence joins TRBV6-5 and TRBJ2-2, with 13 bases fitting TRBD2. The junction had 8 bases not matched to a gene; V was cut back by 2 bases and J by 5 bases. The CDR3 has 18 residues. CDR1 and CDR2 (germline): MNHEY, SVGAGI. The CDR3 region has the DNA TGTGCCAGCAGTTACGGGAACGAGGGACTAGCGGGGACCGGGGAGCTGTTTTTT. It specifies CASSYGNEGLAGTGELFF.

This clonotype was counted at least ten times. V is TRBV6-6 and J is TRBJ1-2; D gene uncertain. V lost 4 bases to trimming and J lost 8 bases, with 5 bases between them. Germline-derived CDR1 and CDR2 are MNHNY and SVGAGI (reference sequence). The CDR3 covers 10 residues. In DNA, the CDR3 is TGTGCCAGCAGTTCGGGCGGCTACACCTTC. It specifies CASSSGGYTF.

For this clonotype: This clone may be a read error of a much larger clone one base away. The CDR3 spells CASSGAERGPPDTQYF. The CDR3 DNA reads TGTGCCAGCAGTGGAGCGGAGAGAGGGCCACCAGATACGCAGTATTTT. The genes are TRBV2 and TRBJ2-3; tentative D call: TRBD2 (5 bases). Germline CDR1 reads SNHLY; CDR2 reads FYNNEI. V lost 4 bases to trimming and J lost 4 bases, with 18 bases between them. This CDR3 contains 16 residues.

This clonotype was recorded at least ten times. The V call is TRBV6-2 or TRBV6-3, the J call TRBJ2-2, with 11 bases lining up with TRBD2. The V segment lost 4 bases and the J segment 0 bases; nucleotides outside the gene matches: 10. Germline-derived CDR1 and CDR2 are MNHEY and SVGEGT. This CDR3 spans 19 amino acids. CDR3 sequence (DNA): TGTGCCAGCAGTTCACCGGGACTAGCGGCTTTTACGAACACCGGGGAGCTGTTTTTT. This translates into CASSSPGLAAFTNTGELFF.

There are many counts of this clonotype. The chain joins TRBV10-3 to TRBJ1-2; D might be TRBD1 (6 bases). Germline CDR1 and CDR2: ENHRY and SYGVKD. The CDR3 runs to 12 residues. V lost 4 bases and J lost 6, with 9 bases in between. The CDR3 sequence is CAISVQGNGYTF. The DNA of the CDR3 is TGTGCCATCAGTGTGCAGGGGAATGGCTACACCTTC.